One sample yielded the 15 T cell receptor beta chains listed below, sequenced in a study of cytotoxic CD8 clonotypes in ibrutinib-treated CLL. The protocol was immunoSEQ multiplex PCR, while the TCRdb copy is restricted to in-frame clones and leaves out a portion. Among approximately 300,000 clones, around four fifths were seen once, and the ten largest hold 6.5% to 8.5%. Sequencing was performed on PBMCs, taken before ibrutinib treatment. The source of these receptors is a human donor with chronic lymphocytic leukemia.

The rearrangement uses TRBV25-1 and TRBJ2-7; 7 nucleotides align to TRBD2. Germline CDR1 is MGHDK and CDR2 is SYGVNS. The V segment lost 0 bases and the J segment 5 bases; nucleotides outside the gene matches: 7. The CDR3 runs to 15 residues. Here the CDR3 reads CASSEYGGSVNEQYF. The DNA of the CDR3 is TGTGCCAGCAGTGAATATGGCGGGAGTGTCAACGAGCAGTACTTC.

The chain carries TRBV6-5 and TRBJ2-7; the D is unclear. This CDR3 has 11 residues. Germline CDR1 MNHEY, CDR2 SVGAGI. V was cut by 5 bases and J by 5 bases, with 7 bases left in between. CDR3 sequence: CASSRQDEQYF. As DNA, the CDR3 is TGTGCCAGCAGTCGCCAGGACGAGCAGTACTTC.

The chain carries TRBV19 and TRBJ1-2, with D perhaps TRBD1 (5 bases). This CDR3 comprises 12 residues. CDR1 and CDR2 (germline): LNHDA, SQIVND (reference sequence). The germline V and J ends were trimmed by 6 bases and 4 bases, with 9 bases remaining between them. CDR3 in amino acids: CASRERGYGYTF. The CDR3 DNA reads TGTGCCAGTAGGGAAAGGGGCTATGGCTACACCTTC. Looking up the rest from reference TRBV19 and TRBJ1-2 gives the full variable domain: DGGITQSPKYLFRKEGQNVTLSCEQNLNHDAMYWYRQDPGQGLRLIYYSQIVNDFQKGDIAEGYSVSREKKESFPLTVTSAQKNPTAFYLCASRERGYGYTFGSGTRLTVV.

This chain joins TRBV7-3 and TRBJ2-1; 9 bases match TRBD2. Trimming removed 5 bases from V and 1 base from J; junction bases left unmatched: 6. The germline gives CDR1 SGHTA, CDR2 FQGTGA. The CDR3 length is 16 residues. CDR3 sequence: CASSDAAGGSYNEQFF. The DNA for the CDR3 is TGTGCCAGCAGCGATGCGGCGGGAGGGTCCTACAATGAGCAGTTCTTC.

In its sample, this clone was seen a few times. J is TRBJ2-7 and V is TRBV9; a weak D match, TRBD2 (5 bases). The germline V and J ends were trimmed by 0 bases and 7 bases, with 11 bases remaining between them. Germline lookup yields CDR1 SGDLS and CDR2 YYNGEE. This CDR3 contains 13 residues. CDR3 amino acids: CASSVAGGEEQYF. In nucleotides, the CDR3 is TGTGCCAGCAGCGTAGCAGGAGGAGAAGAGCAGTACTTC.

V gene TRBV4-2 combines with J gene TRBJ2-2; TRBD1 is a possible D gene (5 bases). CDR3 length: 16 amino acids. Germline CDR1 and CDR2: LGHNA and YNFKEQ. Trimming removed 3 bases at V and 6 bases at J, with 17 bases between. CDR3 sequence (DNA): TGTGCCAGCAGCCATGGTGGGGCCCTAGGTTCCGGGGAGCTGTTTTTT. This sequence encodes CASSHGGALGSGELFF.

The chain joins TRBV19 to TRBJ2-7; possible D gene TRBD1, 6 bases. The CDR3 is made up of 16 amino acids. Germline lookup yields CDR1 LNHDA and CDR2 SQIVND (reference sequence). The V gene lost 6 bases and the J gene lost 1 base, with 19 bases spanning the gap. The chain's CDR3 is CASSRQALGGSYEQYF. DNA for the CDR3: TGTGCCAGTAGCCGCCAGGCGTTAGGGGGATCCTACGAGCAGTACTTC.

The J gene is TRBJ1-2, the V gene TRBV7-2; unclear D gene. V lost 1 base and J lost 5, with 17 bases in between. The germline CDR1 and CDR2 sequences are SGHTA and FQGNSA. The CDR3 has 16 residues. Here the CDR3 reads CASSLVSGETRYGYTF. The CDR3 region has the DNA TGTGCCAGCAGCTTAGTGAGCGGGGAGACGAGGTATGGCTACACCTTC.

Here the CDR3 reads CASKKDDGTYEQYF. DNA of the CDR3: TGTGCCAGCAAAAAAGACGACGGGACCTACGAGCAGTACTTC. This rearrangement joins TRBV6-5 to TRBJ2-7, with a weak D call TRBD2 (5 bases). Germline V gives CDR1 MNHEY, CDR2 SVGAGI. The CDR3 totals 14 residues. The V end lost 7 bases, the J end lost 2 bases, and 15 bases lay between the germline ends.

The genes are TRBV18 and TRBJ1-3, with TRBD1 matching over 9 bases. The CDR3 contains 19 residues. Germline-derived CDR1 and CDR2 are KGHSH and LQKENI. The V segment lost 4 bases and the J segment 3 bases; nucleotides outside the gene matches: 16. CDR3 sequence (DNA): TGTGCCAGCTCACGAAGCTCCGGAACAGGGGGCGCGGATGGAAACACCATATATTTT. Amino acid sequence: CASSRSSGTGGADGNTIYF.

J is TRBJ2-1 and V is TRBV6-5, with D unresolved. There are 14 residues in the CDR3. Deletions cut 6 bases from V and 4 bases from J, with 13 bases between. CDR1 and CDR2 (germline): MNHEY, SVGAGI. The CDR3 loop reads CASSSRPRYNEQFF. The DNA for the CDR3 is TGTGCCAGCAGCAGTAGGCCCAGGTACAATGAGCAGTTCTTC.

V usage is TRBV7-8 and J usage is TRBJ2-7; TRBD1 matches at 8 bases. The V segment lost 1 base and the J segment 4 bases; nucleotides outside the gene matches: 9. The length of the CDR3 is 16 residues. Germline V gene lookup returns CDR1 SGHVS and CDR2 FQNEAQ. The CDR3 sequence is CASSLGPGQETYEQYF. The CDR3 DNA sequence: TGTGCCAGCAGCTTAGGCCCGGGACAGGAGACATACGAGCAGTACTTC.

The sample holds a few counts of this clone. The chain has TRBV7-9 and TRBJ2-1; 11 bases line up with TRBD2. This CDR3 contains 17 residues. After removal of 4 bases from V and 4 bases from J, the junction contained 9 bases not matched to a gene. CDR1 and CDR2 (germline): SEHNR, FQNEAQ (reference sequence). CDR3 sequence reads: CASSSWGLADRYNEQFF. CDR3 DNA: TGTGCCAGCAGCTCGTGGGGACTAGCGGACAGATACAATGAGCAGTTCTTC.

The gene calls are TRBV4-3 and TRBJ2-6; D ambiguous. Germline CDR1 reads LGHNA; CDR2 reads YSLEER. CDR3 length: 17 residues. V lost 2 bases to trimming and J lost 1 base, with 12 bases between them. The CDR3 loop is CASSQPPRVSGANVLTF. CDR3 nucleotide sequence: TGCGCCAGCAGCCAACCACCCCGGGTATCTGGGGCCAACGTCCTGACTTTC.

There are a few counts of this clone. The rearrangement joins TRBV5-4 to TRBJ2-7; 9 bases line up with TRBD2. V dropped 1 base and J dropped 4; count of bases not matched to a gene: 9. The germline V gene has CDR1 SGHNT and CDR2 YYREEE (reference sequence). CDR3 length equals 16 residues. The CDR3: CASSLSSGGGTYEQYF. For the CDR3, the DNA is TGTGCCAGCAGCTTGAGTAGCGGGGGTGGGACTTACGAGCAGTACTTC.